These 9 T cell receptor beta chains came from one sample sequenced in a study of blood T cell repertoires in COVID-19. Profiled with immunoSEQ multiplex PCR; TCRdb holds only in-frame clones, not every one. Altogether 150,000 to 200,000 clones are present, roughly nine tenths being singletons, with the ten largest covering around 6.5%. The source material was peripheral blood. Receptors originate from a woman older than 75 in a cohort sampled during active or convalescent COVID-19.

With regard to this clone: At one boundary the junction diverges from the germline segment, which might be a read error. The V and J genes are TRBV7-7 and TRBJ2-7; 8 nucleotides match TRBD1. CDR1 and CDR2 from the germline V gene are SSHAT and FNYEAQ (reference sequence). CDR3 length: 15 residues. The CDR3 coding sequence is TGTGCTAGCAGCCCTTCCACGGACAGGGCGTACGAGCAGTACTTC. Its protein is CASSPSTDRAYEQYF.

The rearrangement links TRBV24-1 to TRBJ2-7; 9 bases are shared with TRBD1. Losses at the gene ends were 5 bases for V and 2 bases for J; bases not matched to a gene: 12. Germline V gene sequence: CDR1 KGHDR, CDR2 SFDVKD. CDR3 length: 17 amino acids. CDR3 amino acids: CATSGPPDRGKPYEQYV. For the CDR3, the DNA is TGTGCCACCAGTGGTCCCCCGGACAGGGGAAAACCCTACGAGCAGTACGTC.

The rearrangement joins TRBV2 to TRBJ2-3; TRBD2 might be the D (6 bases). This CDR3 comprises 14 residues. Germline V gene data show CDR1 as SNHLY and CDR2 as FYNNEI. V was trimmed by 4 bases and J by 2 bases, leaving 10 bases between them. CDR3 residues: CASSVLAPTDTQYF. As DNA, the CDR3 is TGTGCCAGCAGTGTTCTAGCGCCCACAGATACGCAGTATTTT.

The CDR3 nucleotides are TGTGCCAGCTCACCAAGACAGGGGCAAGGAAGGGAGCATTTT. As protein: CASSPRQGQGREHF. The chain carries TRBV18 and TRBJ1-5, with 8 bases fitting TRBD1. CDR1 and CDR2 (germline): KGHSH, LQKENI. There are 14 residues in the CDR3. J was trimmed by 14 bases and V by 2 bases; bases with no gene match: 11. Full variable domain (rest looked up from reference TRBV18 and TRBJ1-5): NAGVMQNPRHLVRRRGQEARLRCSPMKGHSHVYWYRQLPEEGLKFMVYLQKENIIDESGMPKERFSAEFPKEGPSILRIQQVVRGDSAAYFCASSPRQGQGREHFGDGTRLSIL.

This chain joins TRBV11-2 and TRBJ2-7, with D possibly matching TRBD1 (6 bases). Germline CDR1 and CDR2: SGHAT and FQNNGV. This CDR3 is 18 amino acids long. The ends were cut back, 5 bases at V and 0 bases at J, with 23 bases in the middle. The CDR3 region is CASSPIKRQVTVSYEQYF. The CDR3, as DNA: TGTGCCAGCAGCCCTATTAAGAGACAGGTTACCGTCTCCTACGAGCAGTACTTC.

J is TRBJ2-1 and V is TRBV30; 15 bases fit TRBD2. Germline V gene data show CDR1 as GTSNPN and CDR2 as SVGIG (reference sequence). The trim removed 2 bases at V and 6 bases at J, leaving 14 bases unmatched. The CDR3 sequence is 19 residues long. Here the CDR3 reads CAWSSQRGTSGGPVNEQFF. The CDR3 bases are TGTGCCTGGAGTTCCCAACGCGGGACTAGCGGGGGGCCGGTCAATGAGCAGTTCTTC.

This sequence joins TRBV6-1 and TRBJ1-2; D gene ambiguous. Germline CDR1 and CDR2: MNHNS and SASEGT. The CDR3 runs to 15 residues. V lost 0 bases to trimming and J lost 0 bases, with 8 bases between them. The CDR3 protein is CASSEARGTNYGYTF. The CDR3, as DNA: TGTGCCAGCAGTGAAGCTAGAGGTACTAACTATGGCTACACCTTC.

The V gene is TRBV19, the J gene TRBJ2-2; weak D call: TRBD1 (6 bases). This CDR3 has 15 residues. Germline V lookup: CDR1 LNHDA, CDR2 SQIVND (reference sequence). Trimming removed 3 bases from V and 2 bases from J, with 10 bases in between. As DNA, the CDR3 is TGTGCCAGTAGTATGGAACAGGGTAACACCGGGGAGCTGTTTTTT. Translation: CASSMEQGNTGELFF.

V gene TRBV20-1 combines with J gene TRBJ2-1; 9 bases are a match to TRBD2. Germline V gives CDR1 DFQATT, CDR2 SNEGSKA (reference sequence). This CDR3 has 17 amino acids. V lost 3 bases and J lost 0; bases outside the gene matches: 9. The CDR3 loop reads CSASSLAGWGSYNEQFF. CDR3 bases: TGCAGTGCTAGTAGCCTAGCGGGGTGGGGCTCCTACAATGAGCAGTTCTTC.